Each of the 12 T cell receptor beta chains below was sequenced from the same sample in a study of blood T cell repertoires in COVID-19. The method was immunoSEQ multiplex PCR; TCRdb's version includes in-frame clones alone and lacks a portion of them. The sample consists of roughly 69,000 clones, around 91% of them appearing once. Material: peripheral blood. The receptors were gathered from a man in his forties or fifties with acute or convalescent COVID-19.

The chain combines TRBV24-1 with TRBJ1-2; possible D gene TRBD1, 5 bases. This CDR3 spans 13 amino acids. The germline V and J ends were trimmed by 3 bases and 8 bases, with 12 bases remaining between them. Germline CDR1 KGHDR, CDR2 SFDVKD. The CDR3 nucleotides read TGTGCCACCAGTGATGACGACAGAAGCGGCTACACCTTC. It codes for CATSDDDRSGYTF.

V is TRBV6-5 and J is TRBJ1-2, with TRBD1 identical over 8 bases. The germline gives CDR1 MNHEY, CDR2 SVGAGI. J gave up 3 bases and V 5 bases, and 5 bases lay outside the gene matches. CDR3 length equals 14 residues. CDR3 sequence: CASSRQGWDYGYTF. The DNA of the CDR3 is TGTGCCAGCAGTCGACAGGGGTGGGACTATGGCTACACCTTC.

The CDR3: CASSTLGQGMGEAFF. CDR3 sequence (DNA): TGTGCCAGTAGTACCCTTGGACAGGGGATGGGTGAAGCTTTCTTT. This chain joins TRBV19 and TRBJ1-1, with 9 nucleotides matching TRBD1. J gave up 7 bases and V 4 bases, and 10 bases lay outside the gene matches. CDR3 length equals 15 residues. CDR1 is LNHDA, CDR2 SQIVND, per germline (reference sequence). The full variable domain, in which reference TRBV19 and TRBJ1-1 provide the parts outside the CDR3, is DGGITQSPKYLFRKEGQNVTLSCEQNLNHDAMYWYRQDPGQGLRLIYYSQIVNDFQKGDIAEGYSVSREKKESFPLTVTSAQKNPTAFYLCASSTLGQGMGEAFFGQGTRLTVV.

The V gene is TRBV2, the J gene TRBJ2-7, with 10 bases identical to TRBD2. This CDR3 is 15 amino acids long. Trimming at V came to 6 bases and at J to 0 bases, leaving 5 bases not matched to a gene. From germline, CDR1 is SNHLY and CDR2 FYNNEI. The chain's CDR3 is CASSGTSVRSYEQYF. The CDR3 DNA reads TGTGCCAGCAGCGGGACTAGCGTGCGCTCCTACGAGCAGTACTTC.

This chain uses TRBV5-1 with TRBJ2-3, with 7 bases that match TRBD2. In germline, CDR1 is SGHRS, CDR2 YFSETQ. This CDR3 has 14 amino acids. V gave up 5 bases and J gave up 6 bases; unmatched junction bases: 9. The CDR3 is CASRLRGRADTQYF. CDR3 sequence (DNA): TGCGCCAGCAGACTACGGGGGAGGGCGGATACGCAGTATTTT.

The chain joins TRBV7-9 to TRBJ2-7; a weak D match, TRBD1 (5 bases). V gave up 5 bases and J gave up 3 bases, with 11 bases separating them. Germline V gives CDR1 SEHNR, CDR2 FQNEAQ (reference sequence). There are 13 residues in the CDR3. This chain's CDR3 is CASSPPDSYEQYF. The CDR3 DNA is TGTGCCAGCAGCCCCCCCGACAGCTACGAGCAGTACTTC.

V is TRBV7-9 and J is TRBJ2-2, with 7 bases fitting TRBD2. Germline V gives CDR1 SEHNR, CDR2 FQNEAQ (reference sequence). This CDR3 contains 15 residues. Trimming at V came to 1 base and at J to 6 bases, leaving 5 bases not matched to a gene. In nucleotides, the CDR3 is TGTGCCAGCAGCTTAGATGGTAGCGGGTCCGGGGAGCTGTTTTTT. Its protein product is CASSLDGSGSGELFF.

The J gene is TRBJ2-3, the V gene TRBV6-5; a possible D gene is TRBD2 (6 bases). V was shortened by 6 bases and J by 6 bases, with 19 bases between the two germline ends. CDR1 is MNHEY and CDR2 is SVGAGI in the germline V gene. This CDR3 has 15 amino acids. The CDR3 loop is CASSLGTPSGDTQYF. The CDR3 DNA is TGTGCCAGCAGCCTCGGGACTCCCTCCGGGGATACGCAGTATTTT.

The V call is TRBV10-3, the J call TRBJ2-7; 10 bases fit TRBD1. Per germline, CDR1 ENHRY and CDR2 SYGVKD. J gave up 4 bases and V 4 bases, and 4 bases lay outside the gene matches. The CDR3 is made up of 14 amino acids. CDR3 coding DNA: TGTGCCATCAGTGGGGGACAGGGGAGATACGAGCAGTACTTC. Protein: CAISGGQGRYEQYF.

The chain is built from TRBV5-1 and TRBJ2-3, with TRBD2 matching over 13 bases. The CDR3 loop spans 16 amino acids. Germline values: CDR1 SGHRS, CDR2 YFSETQ. With V trimmed by 3 bases and J by 2 bases, 3 bases remained unmatched. The CDR3 sequence is CASSSGTSGATDTQYF. The CDR3 DNA sequence: TGCGCCAGCAGCTCCGGGACTAGCGGGGCCACAGATACGCAGTATTTT.

The CDR3 nucleotides are TGTGCCAGCAGTGGGGTAAAGGGACAGGGGTTTCTCACAGATACGCAGTATTTT. It codes for CASSGVKGQGFLTDTQYF. The chain combines TRBV25-1 with TRBJ2-3; 10 nucleotides agree with TRBD1. This CDR3 is built from 18 residues. The germline V gene has CDR1 MGHDK and CDR2 SYGVNS. Losses at the gene ends were 4 bases for V and 2 bases for J; bases not matched to a gene: 12.

This chain uses TRBV15 with TRBJ1-2; 10 bases fit TRBD1. CDR3 length equals 15 residues. From germline, CDR1 is LNHNV and CDR2 YYDKDF (reference sequence). The ends lost 3 bases at V and 7 bases at J; junction bases unmatched: 8. CDR3 nucleotide sequence: TGTGCCACCAGCAGTCGGGGACAGGGGAGAGGTGGCTACACCTTC. This encodes CATSSRGQGRGGYTF.